This T cell receptor (beta chain) was observed in a study of post-analysis software for immune sequencing data. The study's findings and limits: Patients carried several TRBV segments more frequently than controls did, and TRBV5-6, TRBV5-1 and TRBV20-1 were among them. Controls significantly exceeded multiple sclerosis patients in normalized Chao1 diversity.

The germline V gene encodes CDR1 SNHLY and CDR2 FYNNEI. This CDR3 is built from 15 residues. Trimming cost V 2 bases and J 1 base; bases outside gene matches: 3. About this clonotype: What it binds is unknown.

Unique molecular identifiers were carried by the TCR beta cDNA libraries. TCRdb fed the PCR reads into MiXCR, producing one record per CDR3 protein. The data hold about 460,000 distinct CDR3 sequences, with roughly 45% observed a single time. Input material: blood. This clonotype originated in a girl under 18 with multiple sclerosis. The chain employs TRBV2 and TRBJ2-3; 7 positions agree with TRBD2. The CDR3 DNA is TGTGCCAGCAGTGAATCCCTAGCGGGCACAGATACGCAGTATTTT. It translates to CASSESLAGTDTQYF.